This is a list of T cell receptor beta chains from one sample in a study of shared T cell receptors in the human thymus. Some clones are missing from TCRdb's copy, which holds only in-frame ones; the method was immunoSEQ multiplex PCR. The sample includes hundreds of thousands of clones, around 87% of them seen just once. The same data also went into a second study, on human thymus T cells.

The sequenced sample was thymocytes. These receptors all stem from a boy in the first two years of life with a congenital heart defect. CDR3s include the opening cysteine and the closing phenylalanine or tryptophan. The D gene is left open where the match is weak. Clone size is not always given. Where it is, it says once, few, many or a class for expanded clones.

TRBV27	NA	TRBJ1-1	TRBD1	CASNRDRGQDTEAFF	TGTGCCAGCAACCGGGACAGGGGGCAGGACACTGAAGCTTTCTTT
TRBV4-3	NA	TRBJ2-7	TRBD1	CASSPWTGYEQYF	TGCGCCAGCAGCCCCTGGACAGGGTACGAGCAGTACTTC
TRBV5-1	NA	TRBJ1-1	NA	CASSLAETVMNTEAFF	TGCGCCAGCAGCTTGGCCGAGACAGTAATGAACACTGAAGCTTTCTTT
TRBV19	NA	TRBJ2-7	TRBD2	CASSIRLAGVGEQYF	TGTGCCAGTAGTATAAGGCTAGCGGGAGTTGGCGAGCAGTACTTC
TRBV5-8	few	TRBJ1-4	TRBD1	CASSFPGTGGEKLFF	TGTGCCAGCAGCTTCCCCGGGACAGGGGGCGAAAAACTGTTTTTT
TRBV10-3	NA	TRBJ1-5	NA	CATGQSDQPQHF	TGTGCCACCGGACAGTCCGATCAGCCCCAGCATTTT
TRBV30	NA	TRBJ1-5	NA	CAWSPQGNQPQHF	TGTGCCTGGAGTCCTCAGGGAAATCAGCCCCAGCATTTT
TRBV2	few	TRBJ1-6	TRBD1	CASSEATDRGTYNSPLHF	TGTGCCAGCAGTGAAGCCACCGACAGGGGAACCTATAATTCACCCCTCCACTTT
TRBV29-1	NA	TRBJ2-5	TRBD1	CSVEGTGSETQYF	TGCAGCGTTGAAGGGACAGGGTCAGAGACCCAGTACTTC
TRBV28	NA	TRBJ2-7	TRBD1	CASSLPDRVGHYEQYF	TGTGCCAGCAGTTTACCTGACAGGGTAGGACACTACGAGCAGTACTTC
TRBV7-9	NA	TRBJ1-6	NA	CASSYSTGRAYNSPLHF	TGTGCCAGCAGCTACAGTACAGGGAGGGCCTATAATTCACCCCTCCACTTT
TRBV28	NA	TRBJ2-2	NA	CASSPSRVPTTGELFF	TGTGCCAGCAGCCCCTCCAGGGTACCCACCACCGGGGAGCTGTTTTTT
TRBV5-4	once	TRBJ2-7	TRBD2	CASSLGLPLLAGSSYEQYF	TGTGCCAGCAGCTTGGGTCTACCATTACTAGCGGGAAGCTCCTACGAGCAGTACTTC
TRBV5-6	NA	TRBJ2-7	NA	CASSRRGLLDEQYF	TGTGCCAGCAGCCGAAGGGGCCTTTTGGACGAGCAGTACTTC
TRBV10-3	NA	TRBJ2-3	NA	CAIRTASTDTQYF	TGTGCCATCAGGACAGCTAGCACAGATACGCAGTATTTT
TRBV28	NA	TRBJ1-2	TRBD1	CASSPPTGDGYTF	TGTGCCAGCAGTCCCCCAACAGGGGATGGCTACACCTTC
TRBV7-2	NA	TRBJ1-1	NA	CASSGSLDSMNTEAFF	TGTGCCAGCAGCGGCAGCTTGGACTCAATGAACACTGAAGCTTTCTTT
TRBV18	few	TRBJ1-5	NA	CASSPRGWDQPQHF	TGTGCCAGCTCACCTAGGGGTTGGGATCAGCCCCAGCATTTT
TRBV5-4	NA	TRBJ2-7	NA	CASSFRTPRWSYYEQYF	TGTGCCAGCAGCTTCCGGACTCCCCGGTGGAGTTACTACGAGCAGTACTTC
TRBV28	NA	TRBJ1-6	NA	CASSLAPLSPLHF	TGTGCCAGCAGTTTGGCCCCATTATCACCCCTCCACTTT
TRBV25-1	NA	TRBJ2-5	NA	CASSETGETQYF	TGTGCCAGCAGTGAAACAGGAGAGACCCAGTACTTC
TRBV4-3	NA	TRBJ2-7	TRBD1	CASSQVRDRHYEQYF	TGCGCCAGCAGCCAAGTCCGGGACAGGCACTACGAGCAGTACTTC
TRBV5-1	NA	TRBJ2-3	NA	CASSSRTASQGPTGTQYF	TGCGCCAGCAGCTCCCGGACTGCAAGTCAAGGTCCGACAGGTACGCAGTATTTT
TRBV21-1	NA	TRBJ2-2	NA	CASSRREQNTGELFF	TGTGCCAGCAGCAGGAGGGAACAGAACACCGGGGAGCTGTTTTTT
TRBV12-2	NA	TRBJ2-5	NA	CASRLGTEVETQYF	TGTGCAAGTCGCTTAGGGACAGAAGTAGAGACCCAGTACTTC
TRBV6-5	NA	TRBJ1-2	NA	CASSYDMTWYGYTF	TGTGCCAGCAGTTACGATATGACTTGGTATGGCTACACCTTC
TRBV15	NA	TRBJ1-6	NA	CATSSTAIASYNSPLHF	TGTGCCACCAGCAGCACTGCGATTGCATCCTATAATTCCCCCCTCCACTTT
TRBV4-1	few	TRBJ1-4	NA	CASSQETGSPNEKLFF	TGCGCCAGCAGCCAAGAAACGGGGTCACCTAATGAAAAACTGTTTTTT
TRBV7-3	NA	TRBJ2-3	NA	CASSLRGWSTDTQYF	TGTGCCAGCAGCTTACGAGGGTGGAGCACAGATACGCAGTATTTT
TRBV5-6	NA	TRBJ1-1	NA	CASSLASRRNTEAFF	TGTGCCAGCAGCTTGGCCAGCCGGAGGAACACTGAAGCTTTCTTT
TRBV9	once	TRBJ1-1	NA	CASSVGSFGGAFF	TGTGCCAGCAGCGTAGGGTCATTTGGCGGGGCTTTCTTT
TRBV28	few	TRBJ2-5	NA	CASWGGETQYF	TGTGCCTCCTGGGGAGGAGAGACCCAGTACTTC
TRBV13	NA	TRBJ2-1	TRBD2	CASSLGRLRGSYNEQFF	TGTGCCAGCAGCTTAGGCCGTCTACGCGGGAGCTACAATGAGCAGTTCTTC
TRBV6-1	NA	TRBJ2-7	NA	CASSESRSSPRETYEQYF	TGTGCCAGCAGTGAGAGTCGTTCAAGTCCCAGGGAAACCTACGAGCAGTACTTC
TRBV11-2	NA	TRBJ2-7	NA	CASSSRGGGYEQYF	TGTGCCAGCAGCTCACGGGGAGGGGGTTACGAGCAGTACTTC
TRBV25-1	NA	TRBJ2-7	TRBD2	CASSELRDGRVGEQYF	TGTGCCAGCAGTGAACTTCGAGACGGGAGGGTGGGGGAGCAGTACTTC
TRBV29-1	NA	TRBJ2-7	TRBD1	CSAIDRESYEQYF	TGCAGCGCCATAGACAGGGAATCCTACGAGCAGTACTTC
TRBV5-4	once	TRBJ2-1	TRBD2	CASSLVGLADGSYNEQFF	TGTGCCAGCAGCTTGGTGGGACTAGCGGACGGCTCCTACAATGAGCAGTTCTTC
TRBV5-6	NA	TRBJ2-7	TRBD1	CASSPGTDSACEQYF	TGTGCCAGCAGCCCCGGGACAGACAGCGCCTGCGAGCAGTACTTC
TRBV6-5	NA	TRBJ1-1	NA	CASSAKGGGTEAFF	TGTGCCAGCAGCGCCAAAGGGGGGGGCACTGAAGCTTTCTTT
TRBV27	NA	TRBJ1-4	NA	CASSVSPGKDEKLFF	TGTGCCAGCAGTGTCTCCCCCGGTAAAGATGAAAAACTGTTTTTT
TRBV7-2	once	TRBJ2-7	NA	CASSPYRPSGTGYEQYF	TGTGCCAGCAGCCCTTACCGCCCTAGCGGGACAGGCTACGAGCAGTACTTC
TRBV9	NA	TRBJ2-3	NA	CASSAPSGLSVDTQYF	TGTGCCAGCAGTGCGCCCTCGGGACTGAGTGTCGATACGCAGTATTTT
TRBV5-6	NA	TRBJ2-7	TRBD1	CASSGPGQSSYEQYF	TGTGCCAGCAGCGGCCCGGGACAGAGCTCCTACGAGCAGTACTTC
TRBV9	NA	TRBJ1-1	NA	CASRPKPIGDTDEAFF	TGTGCCAGCAGGCCGAAACCAATCGGGGACACCGATGAAGCTTTCTTT
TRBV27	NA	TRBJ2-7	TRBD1	CASSIGQAKGEQYF	TGTGCCAGCAGTATCGGACAGGCGAAGGGCGAGCAGTACTTC
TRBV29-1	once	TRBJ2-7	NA	CSAEDRLYEQYF	TGCAGCGCTGAGGACAGACTCTACGAGCAGTACTTC
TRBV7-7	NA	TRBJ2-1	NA	CASSIGQGGKREEINEQFF	TGTGCCAGCAGCATCGGACAGGGGGGGAAGCGGGAGGAGATCAATGAGCAGTTCTTC
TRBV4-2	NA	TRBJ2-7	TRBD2	CASSQGGGKPYEQYF	TGTGCCAGCAGCCAAGGGGGGGGTAAACCCTACGAGCAGTACTTC
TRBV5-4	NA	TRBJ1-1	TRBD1	CASSSGQGTNTEAFF	TGTGCCAGCAGCTCTGGACAGGGCACGAACACTGAAGCTTTCTTT